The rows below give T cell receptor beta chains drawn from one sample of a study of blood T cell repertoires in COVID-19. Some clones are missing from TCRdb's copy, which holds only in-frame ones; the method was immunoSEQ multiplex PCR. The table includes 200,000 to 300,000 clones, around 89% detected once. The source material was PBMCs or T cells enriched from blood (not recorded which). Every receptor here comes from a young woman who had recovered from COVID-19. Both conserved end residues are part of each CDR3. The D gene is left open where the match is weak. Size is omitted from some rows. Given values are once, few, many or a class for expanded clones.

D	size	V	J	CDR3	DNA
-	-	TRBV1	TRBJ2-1	CTSSPRGTSGYNEQFF	TGCACCAGCAGCCCCAGAGGGACTAGCGGATACAATGAGCAGTTCTTC
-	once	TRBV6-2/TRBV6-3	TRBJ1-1	CASSYFHTGPNTEAFF	TGTGCCAGCAGTTACTTCCATACAGGGCCCAACACTGAAGCTTTCTTT
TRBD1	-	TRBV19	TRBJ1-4	CASSVTGGETNEKLFF	TGTGCCAGTAGTGTGACAGGGGGCGAAACTAATGAAAAACTGTTTTTT
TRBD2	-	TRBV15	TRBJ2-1	CATSSPGLAGGREQFF	TGTGCCACCAGCAGTCCGGGACTAGCGGGAGGACGGGAGCAGTTCTTC
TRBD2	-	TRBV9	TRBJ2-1	CASSVQGGSGNEQFF	TGTGCCAGCAGCGTCCAGGGCGGGAGTGGGAATGAGCAGTTCTTC
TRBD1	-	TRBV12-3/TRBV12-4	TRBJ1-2	CASSSGTGSGYTF	TGTGCCAGCAGTTCCGGGACAGGGTCGGGCTACACCTTC
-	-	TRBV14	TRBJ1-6	CASSLLFRGDNSPLHF	TGTGCCAGCAGCTTGTTATTTCGGGGGGATAATTCACCCCTCCACTTT
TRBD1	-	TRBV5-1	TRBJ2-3	CASSLDPGTGLTDTQYF	TGCGCCAGCAGCTTGGATCCCGGGACAGGGCTCACAGATACGCAGTATTTT
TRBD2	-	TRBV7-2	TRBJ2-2	CASSLLAGDRGELFF	TGTGCCAGCAGCCTACTAGCGGGAGATCGCGGGGAGCTGTTTTTT
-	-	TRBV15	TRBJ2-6	CATSAKLGFTGANVLTF	TGTGCCACCAGCGCAAAACTAGGATTTACTGGGGCCAACGTCCTGACTTTC
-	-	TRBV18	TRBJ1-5	CASSPRGGLSQHF	TGTGCCAGCTCACCACGGGGGGGGCTCTCCCAGCATTTT
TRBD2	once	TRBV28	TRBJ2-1	CASSTPRAGWYEQFF	TGTGCCAGCAGTACCCCCCGAGCGGGATGGTATGAGCAGTTCTTC
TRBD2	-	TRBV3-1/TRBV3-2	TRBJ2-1	CASSRGASGLNEQFF	TGTGCCAGCAGCCGAGGGGCTAGCGGCCTCAATGAGCAGTTCTTC
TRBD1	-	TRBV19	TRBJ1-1	CASLPGGSTEAFF	TGTGCCAGTTTGCCAGGGGGTTCCACTGAAGCTTTCTTT
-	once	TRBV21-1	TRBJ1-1	CASSRRSWDRRNTEAFF	TGTGCCAGCAGCCGACGCTCTTGGGACAGGAGAAACACTGAAGCTTTCTTT
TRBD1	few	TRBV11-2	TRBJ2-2	CASSPGTGGFAGELFF	TGTGCCAGCAGTCCTGGGACAGGGGGCTTTGCCGGGGAGCTGTTTTTT
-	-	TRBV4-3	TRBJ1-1	CASSQENSNTEAFF	TGCGCCAGCAGCCAAGAAAACAGCAACACTGAAGCTTTCTTT
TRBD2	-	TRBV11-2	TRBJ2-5	CASSYGTSGKTETQYF	TGTGCCAGCAGCTATGGGACTAGCGGGAAAACAGAGACCCAGTACTTC
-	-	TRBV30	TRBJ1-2	CAWSVRGQTPAPYGYTF	TGTGCCTGGAGTGTACGCGGCCAGACTCCTGCCCCCTATGGCTACACCTTC
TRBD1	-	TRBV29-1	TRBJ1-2	CSVDGSFRQGVRGYTF	TGCAGCGTTGACGGGAGTTTTCGACAGGGAGTGAGAGGCTACACCTTC
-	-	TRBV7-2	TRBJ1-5	CASSRRDQPQHF	TGTGCCAGCAGCCGGAGGGATCAGCCCCAGCATTTT
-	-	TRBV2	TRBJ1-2	CASEGPLGRTQGGNYGYTF	TGTGCCAGCGAAGGGCCTCTCGGCAGGACACAAGGGGGTAACTATGGCTACACCTTC
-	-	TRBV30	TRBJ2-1	CAWMGLTCSYNEQFF	TGTGCCTGGATGGGGCTCACCTGCTCCTACAATGAGCAGTTCTTC
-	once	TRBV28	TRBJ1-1	CASSPNSFNTEAFF	TGTGCCAGCAGTCCTAACAGTTTCAACACTGAAGCTTTCTTT